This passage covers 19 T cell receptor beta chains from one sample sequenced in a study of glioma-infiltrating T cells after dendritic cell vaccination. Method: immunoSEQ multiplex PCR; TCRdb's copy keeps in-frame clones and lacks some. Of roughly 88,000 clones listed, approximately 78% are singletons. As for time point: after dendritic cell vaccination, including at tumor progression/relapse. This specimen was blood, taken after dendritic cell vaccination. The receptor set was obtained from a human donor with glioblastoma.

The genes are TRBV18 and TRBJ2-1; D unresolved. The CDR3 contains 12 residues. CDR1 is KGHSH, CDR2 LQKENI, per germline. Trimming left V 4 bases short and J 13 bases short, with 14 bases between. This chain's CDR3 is CASSLGEEYQFF. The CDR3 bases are TGTGCCAGCTCACTAGGTGAGGAGTATCAGTTCTTC. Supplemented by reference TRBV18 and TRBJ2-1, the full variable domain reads NAGVMQNPRHLVRRRGQEARLRCSPMKGHSHVYWYRQLPEEGLKFMVYLQKENIIDESGMPKERFSAEFPKEGPSILRIQQVVRGDSAAYFCASSLGEEYQFFGPGTRLTVL.

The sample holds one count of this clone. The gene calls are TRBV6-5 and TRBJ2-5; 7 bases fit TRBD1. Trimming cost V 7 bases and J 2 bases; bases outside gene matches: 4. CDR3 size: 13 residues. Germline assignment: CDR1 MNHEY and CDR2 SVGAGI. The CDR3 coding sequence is TGTGCCAGCATTAGGGACAGACAAGAGACCCAGTACTTC. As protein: CASIRDRQETQYF.

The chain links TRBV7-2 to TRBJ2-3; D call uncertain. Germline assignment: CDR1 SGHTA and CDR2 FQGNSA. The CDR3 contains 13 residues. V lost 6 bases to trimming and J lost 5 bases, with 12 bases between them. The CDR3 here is CASRRLNRDTQYF. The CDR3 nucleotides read TGTGCCAGCAGGCGCCTCAATAGAGATACGCAGTATTTT.

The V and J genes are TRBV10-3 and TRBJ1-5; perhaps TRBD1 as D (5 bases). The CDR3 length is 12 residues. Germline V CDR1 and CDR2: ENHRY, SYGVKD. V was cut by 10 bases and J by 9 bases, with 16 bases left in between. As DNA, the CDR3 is TGTGCCACCAGGGACTCCCAGGCGCCCCAGCATTTT. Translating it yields CATRDSQAPQHF.

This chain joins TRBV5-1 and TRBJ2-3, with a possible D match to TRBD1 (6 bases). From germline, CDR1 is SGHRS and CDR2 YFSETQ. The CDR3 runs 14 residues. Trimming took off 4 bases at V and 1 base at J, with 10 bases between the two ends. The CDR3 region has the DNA TGCGCCAGCAGCGGCAGGGGCGGCACAGATACGCAGTATTTT. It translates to CASSGRGGTDTQYF.

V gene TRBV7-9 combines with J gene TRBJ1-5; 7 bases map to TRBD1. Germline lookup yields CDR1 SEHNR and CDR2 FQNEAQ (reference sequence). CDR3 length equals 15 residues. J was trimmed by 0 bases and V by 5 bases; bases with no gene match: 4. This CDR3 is CASSPGTDSNQPQHF. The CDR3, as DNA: TGTGCCAGCAGCCCCGGGACAGATAGCAATCAGCCCCAGCATTTT.

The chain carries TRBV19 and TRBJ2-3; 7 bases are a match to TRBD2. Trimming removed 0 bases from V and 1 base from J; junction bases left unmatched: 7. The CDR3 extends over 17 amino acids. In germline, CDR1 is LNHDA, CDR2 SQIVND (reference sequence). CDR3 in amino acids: CASSIEGAGRGTDTQYF. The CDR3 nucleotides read TGTGCCAGTAGTATAGAGGGAGCGGGAAGGGGCACAGATACGCAGTATTTT. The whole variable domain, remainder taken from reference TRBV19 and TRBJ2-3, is DGGITQSPKYLFRKEGQNVTLSCEQNLNHDAMYWYRQDPGQGLRLIYYSQIVNDFQKGDIAEGYSVSREKKESFPLTVTSAQKNPTAFYLCASSIEGAGRGTDTQYFGPGTRLTVL.

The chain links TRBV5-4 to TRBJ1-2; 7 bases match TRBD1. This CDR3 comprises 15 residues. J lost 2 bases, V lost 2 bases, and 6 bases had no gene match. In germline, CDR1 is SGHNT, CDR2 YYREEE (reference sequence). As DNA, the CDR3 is TGTGCCAGCAGCTTCGCCCTGGGACAGAACTATGGCTACACCTTC. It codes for CASSFALGQNYGYTF.

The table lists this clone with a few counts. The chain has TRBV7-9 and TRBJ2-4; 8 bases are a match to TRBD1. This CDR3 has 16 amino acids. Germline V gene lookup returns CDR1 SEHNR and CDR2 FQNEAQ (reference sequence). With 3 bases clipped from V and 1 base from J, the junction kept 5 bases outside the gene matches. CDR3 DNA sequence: TGTGCCAGCAGCTTCCAGGGGGCTGGGGCCAAAAACATTCAGTACTTC. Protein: CASSFQGAGAKNIQYF.

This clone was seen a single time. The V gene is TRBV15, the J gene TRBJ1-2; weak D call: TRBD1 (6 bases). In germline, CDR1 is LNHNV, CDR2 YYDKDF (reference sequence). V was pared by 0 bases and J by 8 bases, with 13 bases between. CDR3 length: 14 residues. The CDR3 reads CATSRDRGAEGYTF. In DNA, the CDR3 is TGTGCCACCAGCAGAGATCGGGGGGCTGAGGGCTACACCTTC. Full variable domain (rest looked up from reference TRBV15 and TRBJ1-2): DAMVIQNPRYQVTQFGKPVTLSCSQTLNHNVMYWYQQKSSQAPKLLFHYYDKDFNNEADTPDNFQSRRPNTSFCFLDIRSPGLGDTAMYLCATSRDRGAEGYTFGSGTRLTVV.

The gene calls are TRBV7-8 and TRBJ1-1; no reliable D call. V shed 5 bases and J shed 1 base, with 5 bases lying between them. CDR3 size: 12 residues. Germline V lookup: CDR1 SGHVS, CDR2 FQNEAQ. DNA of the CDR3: TGTGCCAGCAGCCCGAGGAACACTGAAGCTTTCTTT. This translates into CASSPRNTEAFF. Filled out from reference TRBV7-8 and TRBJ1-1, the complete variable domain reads GAGVSQSPRYKVAKRGQDVALRCDPISGHVSLFWYQQALGQGPEFLTYFQNEAQLDKSGLPSDRFFAERPEGSVSTLKIQRTQQEDSAVYLCASSPRNTEAFFGQGTRLTVV.

CDR3 nucleotide sequence: TGCGCCAGCAGCCCCCTTGGCAGAGAGCAGTTCTTC. The encoded protein is CASSPLGREQFF. The chain has TRBV5-1 and TRBJ2-1, with D uncertain. The V and J ends lost 4 bases and 10 bases respectively, with 12 bases between them. The CDR3 loop spans 12 amino acids. Germline V gives CDR1 SGHRS, CDR2 YFSETQ.

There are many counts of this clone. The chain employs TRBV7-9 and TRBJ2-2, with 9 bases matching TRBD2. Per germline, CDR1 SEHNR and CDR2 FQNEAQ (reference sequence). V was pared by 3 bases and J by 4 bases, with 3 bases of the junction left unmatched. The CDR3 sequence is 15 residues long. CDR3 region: CASSLAGGITGELFF. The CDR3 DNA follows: TGTGCCAGCAGCTTGGCGGGGGGGATCACCGGGGAGCTGTTTTTT.

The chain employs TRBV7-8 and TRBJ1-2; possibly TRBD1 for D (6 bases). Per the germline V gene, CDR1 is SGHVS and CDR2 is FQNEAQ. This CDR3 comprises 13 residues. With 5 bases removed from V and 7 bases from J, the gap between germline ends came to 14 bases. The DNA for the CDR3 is TGTGCCAGCAGCCCCGAAAGACAGGTTGGCTACACCTTC. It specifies CASSPERQVGYTF. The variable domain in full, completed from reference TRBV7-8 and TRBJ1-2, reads GAGVSQSPRYKVAKRGQDVALRCDPISGHVSLFWYQQALGQGPEFLTYFQNEAQLDKSGLPSDRFFAERPEGSVSTLKIQRTQQEDSAVYLCASSPERQVGYTFGSGTRLTVV.

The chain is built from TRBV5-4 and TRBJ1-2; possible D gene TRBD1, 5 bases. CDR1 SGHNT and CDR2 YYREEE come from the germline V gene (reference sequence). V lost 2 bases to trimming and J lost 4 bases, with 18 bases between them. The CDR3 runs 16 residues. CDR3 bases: TGTGCCAGCAGCTTCCTCCAAGGCGGGGGGACCTATGGCTACACCTTC. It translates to CASSFLQGGGTYGYTF. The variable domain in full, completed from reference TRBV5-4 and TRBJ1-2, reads ETGVTQSPTHLIKTRGQQVTLRCSSQSGHNTVSWYQQALGQGPQFIFQYYREEENGRGNFPPRFSGLQFPNYSSELNVNALELDDSALYLCASSFLQGGGTYGYTFGSGTRLTVV.

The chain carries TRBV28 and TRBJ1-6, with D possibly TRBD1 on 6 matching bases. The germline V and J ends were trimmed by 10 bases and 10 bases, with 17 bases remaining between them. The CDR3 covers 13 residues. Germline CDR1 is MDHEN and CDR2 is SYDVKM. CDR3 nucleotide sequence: TGTGCCAACCCTGTCACAGGGAACTCACCCCTCCACTTT. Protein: CANPVTGNSPLHF.

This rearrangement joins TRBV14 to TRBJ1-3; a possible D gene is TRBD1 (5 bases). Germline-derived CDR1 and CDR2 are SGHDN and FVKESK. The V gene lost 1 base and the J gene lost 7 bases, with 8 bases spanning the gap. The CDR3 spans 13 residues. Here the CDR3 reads CASSQAGGNTIYF. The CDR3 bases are TGTGCCAGCAGCCAAGCCGGGGGGAACACCATATATTTT.

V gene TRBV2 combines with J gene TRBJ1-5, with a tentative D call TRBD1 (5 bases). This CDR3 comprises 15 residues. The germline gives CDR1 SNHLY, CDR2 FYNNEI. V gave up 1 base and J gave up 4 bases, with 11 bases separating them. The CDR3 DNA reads TGTGCCAGCAGTGAAGAGGGGAATAGGAATCAGCCCCAGCATTTT. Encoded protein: CASSEEGNRNQPQHF. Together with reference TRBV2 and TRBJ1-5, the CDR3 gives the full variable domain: EPEVTQTPSHQVTQMGQEVILRCVPISNHLYFYWYRQILGQKVEFLVSFYNNEISEKSEIFDDQFSVERPDGSNFTLKIRSTKLEDSAMYFCASSEEGNRNQPQHFGDGTRLSIL.

The CDR3 loop is CAGQQGIYNEQFF. The CDR3 coding sequence is TGTGCCGGCCAACAGGGGATATACAATGAGCAGTTCTTC. This chain uses TRBV10-3 with TRBJ2-1; 7 bases map to TRBD1. Looked up from germline, CDR1 is ENHRY and CDR2 is SYGVKD. V shed 11 bases and J 4 bases; nucleotides not matched to a gene: 8. The CDR3 contains 13 residues.